This TCR beta chain is drawn from a study of cytomegalovirus exposure and HLA in healthy donors. As regards this clone: The antigen is unknown.

Findings of the study overall: Rarity characterized most TCR sequences, yet some public TCRs appeared in many donors.

The table came from immunoSEQ multiplex PCR; TCRdb's copy has only in-frame clones and leaves some out. The table lists about 65,000 clones, 90% to 95% of them singletons. The sequencing sample was made of PBMCs. The receptor's source is a man between 18 and 29 years old in good health and CMV-seropositive.

The CDR3 loop is CATETGYNQPQHF. In DNA, the CDR3 is TGCGCCACCGAGACAGGGTACAATCAGCCCCAGCATTTT. V usage is TRBV5-1 and J usage is TRBJ1-5, with 7 positions matching TRBD1. The germline gives CDR1 SGHRS, CDR2 YFSETQ. This CDR3 region has 13 residues. V gave up 9 bases and J gave up 3 bases; unmatched junction bases: 6.